A selection of T cell receptor beta chains follows, all from one sample in a study of blood T cell repertoires in COVID-19. Method: immunoSEQ multiplex PCR; TCRdb's copy keeps in-frame clones and lacks some. The repertoire holds 330,000 or so clones, with around 90% as singletons. Sequencing input: peripheral blood. These receptors originate from a woman aged 60 to 75 with COVID-19, enrolled during active disease. Each CDR3 is given with its conserved first and last residue. D genes are given only for firm matches. A clone size is listed for some rows: how often the clone was seen (once, few, many), or a class if it is expanded.

V gene,J gene,D gene,clone size,CDR3 protein,CDR3 DNA
TRBV7-9,TRBJ1-1,TRBD1,-,CASSDRQGATEAFF,TGTGCCAGCAGCGATCGACAGGGGGCAACTGAAGCTTTCTTT
TRBV5-1,TRBJ1-4,-,-,CASSLLRGPTNEKLFF,TGCGCCAGCAGCTTGTTAAGGGGCCCAACTAATGAAAAACTGTTTTTT
TRBV9,TRBJ1-4,-,once,CASSVGRGINEKLFF,TGTGCCAGCAGCGTAGGTCGGGGAATTAATGAAAAACTGTTTTTT
TRBV28,TRBJ1-3,-,-,CASSLIQGWRGNTIYF,TGTGCCAGCAGCCTAATACAGGGCTGGCGGGGAAACACCATATATTTT
TRBV5-1,TRBJ2-3,TRBD1,-,CASSFGQAGDTQYF,TGCGCCAGCAGCTTTGGACAGGCCGGAGATACGCAGTATTTT
TRBV7-9,TRBJ1-5,-,-,CASRAYFPRAPGGNQPQHF,TGTGCCAGCCGAGCTTACTTCCCCCGGGCCCCCGGCGGGAATCAGCCCCAGCATTTT
TRBV6-6,TRBJ1-2,TRBD1,-,CASSAGGSNYGYTF,TGTGCCAGCAGCGCAGGGGGCTCGAACTATGGCTACACCTTC
TRBV7-9,TRBJ1-1,TRBD1,-,CASELQGADTEAFF,TGTGCCAGCGAACTCCAGGGGGCGGACACTGAAGCTTTCTTT
TRBV11-2,TRBJ2-1,TRBD2,-,CASSRRAGGPYEQFF,TGTGCCAGCAGCAGGAGAGCGGGGGGGCCCTATGAGCAGTTCTTC
TRBV6-5,TRBJ2-7,-,-,CASTKTGYEQYF,TGTGCCAGCACGAAGACAGGCTACGAGCAGTACTTC
TRBV5-1,TRBJ2-1,-,-,CASSLAPGGNEQFF,TGCGCCAGCAGCTTGGCGCCAGGGGGGAATGAGCAGTTCTTC
TRBV5-6,TRBJ1-2,TRBD1,-,CASSLNQGAHNYGYTF,TGTGCCAGCAGCCTCAACCAGGGGGCGCATAACTATGGCTACACCTTC
TRBV14,TRBJ1-2,-,-,CASSQTLLGVGYTF,TGTGCCAGCAGCCAGACACTCTTGGGAGTAGGCTACACCTTC
TRBV6-5,TRBJ1-1,TRBD1,-,CASSRSTGQTEAFF,TGTGCCAGCAGCAGATCGACAGGGCAGACTGAAGCTTTCTTT
TRBV7-2,TRBJ1-3,TRBD1,-,CASSSAGTERNTIYF,TGTGCCAGCAGCTCCGCCGGGACAGAGAGAAACACCATATATTTT
TRBV6-2/TRBV6-3,TRBJ1-1,TRBD1,-,CASSSPGTGGLAFF,TGTGCCAGCAGTTCACCCGGGACAGGGGGCCTCGCTTTCTTT
TRBV4-1,TRBJ1-1,TRBD1,-,CASSQTGQGRAEAFF,TGCGCCAGCAGCCAGACAGGACAGGGGAGAGCTGAAGCTTTCTTT
TRBV6-5,TRBJ2-7,-,-,CASVFEPYEQYF,TGTGCCAGCGTGTTTGAGCCCTACGAGCAGTACTTC
TRBV5-4,TRBJ1-1,-,-,CASSNYRALNTEAFF,TGTGCCAGCAGCAACTACAGGGCCTTGAACACTGAAGCTTTCTTT
TRBV27,TRBJ1-2,-,-,CASSPYRDSLNYGYTF,TGTGCCAGCAGTCCATACCGTGACAGCCTTAACTATGGCTACACCTTC
TRBV5-1,TRBJ1-2,TRBD1,-,CASSGGQGINGYTF,TGCGCCAGCAGCGGGGGACAGGGGATAAATGGCTACACCTTC
TRBV18,TRBJ2-2,-,-,CASSPRAAPGELFF,TGTGCCAGCTCACCGAGAGCGGCACCCGGGGAGCTGTTTTTT
TRBV6-5,TRBJ1-2,-,-,CASSPGYDYGYTF,TGTGCCAGCAGCCCCGGGTACGACTATGGCTACACCTTC
TRBV2,TRBJ1-5,-,-,CASSVEQTSNQPQHF,TGTGCCAGCAGTGTGGAGCAGACTAGCAATCAGCCCCAGCATTTT
TRBV7-9,TRBJ1-4,-,-,CASSFPGALGEKLFF,TGTGCCAGCAGCTTCCCAGGGGCCCTCGGCGAAAAACTGTTTTTT
TRBV7-2,TRBJ2-7,-,-,CASSLTPLEQYF,TGTGCCAGCAGCTTAACTCCACTCGAGCAGTACTTC
TRBV5-1,TRBJ1-1,TRBD1,-,CASRGQGDGSEAFF,TGCGCCAGCAGAGGACAGGGGGATGGGAGTGAAGCTTTCTTT
TRBV6-5,TRBJ1-2,-,-,CASRKRGADYGYTF,TGTGCCAGCAGGAAGCGCGGCGCAGACTATGGCTACACCTTC
TRBV7-9,TRBJ2-7,-,few,CASSLVRTQRSYEQYF,TGTGCCAGCAGCTTAGTAAGGACACAAAGGTCCTACGAGCAGTACTTC
TRBV7-3,TRBJ2-2,-,-,CASSLLNTGELFF,TGTGCCAGCAGCCTCCTGAACACCGGGGAGCTGTTTTTT
TRBV24-1,TRBJ2-3,TRBD2,-,CATSGGGYTQYF,TGTGCCACCAGTGGGGGAGGGTATACGCAGTATTTT
TRBV2,TRBJ1-2,-,-,CASTPTSGYGYTF,TGTGCCAGCACCCCTACTTCGGGTTATGGCTACACCTTC
TRBV7-8,TRBJ1-6,-,-,CASSYYRNLHNSPLHF,TGTGCCAGCAGCTACTACCGGAACTTACATAATTCACCCCTCCACTTT
TRBV13,TRBJ1-2,TRBD1,-,CASRRRGQGANYGYTF,TGTGCCAGCAGACGTCGGGGACAGGGGGCAAACTATGGCTACACCTTC
TRBV12-3/TRBV12-4,TRBJ1-1,-,-,CASSLTGILEAFF,TGTGCCAGCAGTTTAACGGGAATTCTTGAAGCTTTCTTT
TRBV3-1/TRBV3-2,TRBJ1-5,TRBD1,few,CASSQRGQGATQHF,TGTGCCAGCAGCCAAAGGGGACAGGGGGCGACCCAGCATTTT
TRBV7-3,TRBJ2-1,-,-,CASSPNPGGGSYNEQFF,TGTGCCAGCAGTCCTAACCCGGGGGGCGGATCCTACAATGAGCAGTTCTTC
TRBV19,TRBJ1-6,-,-,CASSRNNSPLHF,TGTGCCAGTAGCCGTAATAATTCACCCCTCCACTTT
TRBV7-2,TRBJ2-7,TRBD1,few,CASSLAGQGRFYEQYF,TGTGCCAGCAGCTTAGCGGGACAGGGGCGGTTCTACGAGCAGTACTTC
TRBV15,TRBJ2-5,-,-,CATSRISEKTQYF,TGTGCCACCAGCAGGATTAGCGAAAAGACCCAGTACTTC
TRBV3-1/TRBV3-2,TRBJ2-3,TRBD2,-,CASSQGRGADTQYF,TGTGCCAGCAGCCAAGGGCGGGGGGCGGATACGCAGTATTTT
TRBV30,TRBJ2-2,-,once,CAWSSFRTVNTGELFF,TGTGCCTGGAGTTCGTTCAGAACAGTGAACACCGGGGAGCTGTTTTTT
TRBV28,TRBJ1-2,-,few,CASSFWGLYGYTF,TGTGCCAGCAGTTTCTGGGGCTTGTATGGCTACACCTTC
TRBV7-9,TRBJ2-3,TRBD2,-,CASSSTSGWVDTQYF,TGTGCCAGCAGCTCCACTAGCGGGTGGGTAGATACGCAGTATTTT
TRBV6-6,TRBJ1-3,TRBD1,-,CASETGGFENTIYF,TGTGCCAGTGAGACAGGGGGCTTTGAAAACACCATATATTTT
TRBV30,TRBJ1-2,-,-,CAWSVALGRLRTYGYTF,TGTGCCTGGAGTGTAGCGTTAGGCCGACTGAGAACCTATGGCTACACCTTC
TRBV5-4,TRBJ1-1,TRBD1,-,CASIRDRRSTEAFF,TGTGCCAGCATTCGGGACAGGCGGTCCACTGAAGCTTTCTTT
TRBV5-1,TRBJ2-7,-,-,CASSLDHSTLGEQYF,TGCGCCAGCAGCTTGGACCACAGTACTCTCGGCGAGCAGTACTTC
TRBV6-5,TRBJ1-5,-,-,CASSYSSWGDQPQHF,TGTGCCAGCAGTTACTCGAGCTGGGGGGATCAGCCCCAGCATTTT
TRBV2,TRBJ1-5,-,-,CASSEQGTGRPQHF,TGTGCCAGCAGTGAGCAGGGGACCGGCCGGCCCCAGCATTTT
TRBV9,TRBJ1-2,TRBD1,once,CASSGDRGNDGYTF,TGTGCCAGCAGCGGGGACAGGGGGAACGATGGCTACACCTTC